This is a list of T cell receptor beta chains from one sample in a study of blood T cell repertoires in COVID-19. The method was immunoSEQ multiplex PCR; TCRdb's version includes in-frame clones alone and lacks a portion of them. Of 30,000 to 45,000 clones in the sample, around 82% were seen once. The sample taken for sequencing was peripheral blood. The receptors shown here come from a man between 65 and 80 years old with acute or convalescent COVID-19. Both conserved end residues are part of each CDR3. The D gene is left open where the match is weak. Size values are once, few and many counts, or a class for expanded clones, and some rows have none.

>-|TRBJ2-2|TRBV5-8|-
CASSLGHTGELFF
TGTGCCAGCAGCTTGGGGCACACCGGGGAGCTGTTTTTT
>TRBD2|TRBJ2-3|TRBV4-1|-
CASSQVGGASADTQYF
TGCGCCAGCAGCCAAGTCGGGGGGGCCTCCGCAGATACGCAGTATTTT
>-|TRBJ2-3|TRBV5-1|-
CASSYTGEVAQYF
TGCGCCAGCAGCTACACCGGGGAGGTGGCGCAGTATTTT
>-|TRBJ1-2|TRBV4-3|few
CASSQDPGGYGYTF
TGCGCCAGCAGCCAAGACCCAGGTGGCTATGGCTACACCTTC
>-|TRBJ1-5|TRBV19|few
CASSTFRGAVLDNQPQHF
TGTGCCAGTAGTACCTTCCGGGGGGCAGTACTGGACAATCAGCCCCAGCATTTT
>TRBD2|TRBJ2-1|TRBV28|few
CASSSLSGTPSYNEQFF
TGTGCCAGCAGTTCTCTTAGCGGGACCCCATCCTACAATGAGCAGTTCTTC
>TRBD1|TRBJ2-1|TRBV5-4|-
CASSLAGGLMNEQFF
TGTGCCAGCAGCTTAGCAGGGGGCCTAATGAATGAGCAGTTCTTC
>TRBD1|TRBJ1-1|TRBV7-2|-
CASSLDRGGTEAFF
TGTGCCAGCAGCTTGGACAGGGGGGGCACTGAAGCTTTCTTT
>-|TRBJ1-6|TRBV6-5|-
CASRGGLGSPLHF
TGTGCCAGCCGGGGGGGTCTCGGGTCACCCCTCCACTTT
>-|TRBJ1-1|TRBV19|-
CASSRGSEAFF
TGTGCCAGTAGTCGGGGGAGTGAAGCTTTCTTT
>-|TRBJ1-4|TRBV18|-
CASSPRAGEKLFF
TGTGCCAGCTCGCCACGGGCGGGCGAAAAACTGTTTTTT
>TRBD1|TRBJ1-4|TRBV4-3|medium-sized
CASSQDRGNEKLFF
TGCGCCAGCAGCCAGGACAGGGGTAATGAAAAACTGTTTTTT
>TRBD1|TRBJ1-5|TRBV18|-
CASSPGQVGNQPQHF
TGTGCCAGCTCACCGGGACAGGTCGGCAATCAGCCCCAGCATTTT
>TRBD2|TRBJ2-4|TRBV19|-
CASSRLAGGPSRLQYF
TGTGCCAGTAGTAGGCTAGCGGGAGGGCCATCGCGGCTTCAGTACTTC
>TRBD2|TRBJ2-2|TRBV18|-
CASSLDSSLAGNTGELFF
TGTGCCAGCTCACTGGACAGTTCACTAGCGGGGAACACCGGGGAGCTGTTTTTT
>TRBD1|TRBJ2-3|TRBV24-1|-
CATSDSGGMGPADTQYF
TGTGCCACCAGTGATTCAGGGGGCATGGGCCCCGCAGATACGCAGTATTTT
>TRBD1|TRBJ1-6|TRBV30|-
CAWKGPGGFNSPLHF
TGTGCCTGGAAGGGTCCAGGGGGTTTTAATTCACCCCTCCACTTT
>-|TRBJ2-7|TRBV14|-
CASSRNLGSYEQYF
TGTGCCAGCAGCCGTAACCTAGGATCCTACGAGCAGTACTTC
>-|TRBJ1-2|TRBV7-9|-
CASSLGGYGYTF
TGTGCCAGCAGCTTAGGAGGGTATGGCTACACCTTC
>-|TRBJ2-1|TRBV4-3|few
CASSHTGYNEQFF
TGCGCCAGCAGCCATACAGGTTACAATGAGCAGTTCTTC
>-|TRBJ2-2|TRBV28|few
CASSSIGGGELFF
TGTGCCAGCAGTTCGATCGGAGGCGGGGAGCTGTTTTTT
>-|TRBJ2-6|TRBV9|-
CASSPLGSSGANVLTF
TGTGCCAGCAGCCCCCTAGGGAGCTCTGGGGCCAACGTCCTGACTTTC
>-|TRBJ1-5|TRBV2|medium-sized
CASNGRVSNQPQHF
TGTGCCAGCAACGGCAGGGTAAGCAATCAGCCCCAGCATTTT
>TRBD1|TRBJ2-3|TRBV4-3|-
CASSQTTGPISTDTQYF
TGCGCCAGCAGCCAAACGACAGGGCCTATAAGCACAGATACGCAGTATTTT
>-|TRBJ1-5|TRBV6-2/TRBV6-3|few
CASSYALGGGESNQPQHF
TGTGCCAGCAGTTACGCTCTTGGTGGGGGGGAGAGCAATCAGCCCCAGCATTTT
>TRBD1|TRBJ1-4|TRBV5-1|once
CASSSGQGTTNEKLFF
TGCGCCAGCAGCTCCGGACAGGGTACAACTAATGAAAAACTGTTTTTT
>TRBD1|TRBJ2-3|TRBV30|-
CAWRGQGMRSTDTQYF
TGTGCCTGGAGGGGACAGGGGATGAGGAGCACAGATACGCAGTATTTT
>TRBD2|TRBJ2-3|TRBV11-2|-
CASSPRGGIGDTQYF
TGTGCCAGCAGCCCTCGGGGGGGGATTGGAGATACGCAGTATTTT
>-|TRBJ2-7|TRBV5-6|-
CASSKRGYGGYEQYF
TGTGCCAGCAGTAAACGAGGATATGGCGGCTACGAGCAGTACTTC
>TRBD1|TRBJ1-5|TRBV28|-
CASSSGQGGISSPQHF
TGTGCCAGCAGTTCCGGACAGGGGGGGATCTCGTCGCCCCAGCATTTT
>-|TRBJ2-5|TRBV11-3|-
CASSFRLQETQYF
TGTGCCAGCAGCTTCCGACTTCAAGAGACCCAGTACTTC
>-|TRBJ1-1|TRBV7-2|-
CASSPQVSTEAFF
TGTGCCAGCAGCCCCCAGGTTTCCACTGAAGCTTTCTTT
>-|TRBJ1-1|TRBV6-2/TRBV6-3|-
CASSSPRRYGTKNTEAFF
TGTGCCAGCAGTTCCCCAAGGCGTTACGGGACAAAGAACACTGAAGCTTTCTTT
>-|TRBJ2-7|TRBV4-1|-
CASSPSPAGRAYEQYF
TGCGCCAGCAGCCCGTCCCCCGCGGGAAGAGCCTACGAGCAGTACTTC
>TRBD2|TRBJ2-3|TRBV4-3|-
CASSQDSLAGVTDTQYF
TGCGCCAGCAGCCAAGATTCACTAGCGGGTGTCACAGATACGCAGTATTTT
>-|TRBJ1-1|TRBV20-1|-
CSASSRDSRRDTEAFF
TGCAGTGCTAGTAGCAGGGACTCACGCAGGGACACTGAAGCTTTCTTT
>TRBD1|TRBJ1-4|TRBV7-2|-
CASRTGQGEKLFF
TGTGCCAGCAGAACTGGACAGGGCGAAAAACTGTTTTTT
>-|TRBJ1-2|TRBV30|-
CAWSEGTTYGYTF
TGTGCCTGGAGTGAGGGGACAACCTATGGCTACACCTTC
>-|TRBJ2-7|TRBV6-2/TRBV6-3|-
CASSYSGQYYEQYF
TGTGCCAGCAGTTACTCTGGACAGTACTACGAGCAGTACTTC
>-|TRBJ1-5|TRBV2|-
CASKGPGNQPQHF
TGTGCCAGCAAGGGGCCCGGCAATCAGCCCCAGCATTTT
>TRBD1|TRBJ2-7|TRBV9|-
CASSLRTGSMGEQYF
TGTGCCAGCAGCCTCCGGACAGGGAGTATGGGTGAGCAGTACTTC
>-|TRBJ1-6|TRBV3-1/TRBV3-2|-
CASSHLGSPLHF
TGTGCCAGCAGCCACCTCGGTTCACCCCTCCACTTT
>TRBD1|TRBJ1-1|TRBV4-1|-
CASSQGILGQNEAFF
TGCGCCAGCAGCCAAGGGATATTGGGACAGAATGAAGCTTTCTTT
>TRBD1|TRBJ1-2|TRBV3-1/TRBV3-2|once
CASSPRPGQGSEYTF
TGTGCCAGCAGCCCTAGGCCCGGACAGGGATCGGAGTACACCTTC
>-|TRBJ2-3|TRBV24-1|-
CATSDPRGGESTDTQYF
TGTGCCACCAGTGATCCGAGAGGAGGGGAGAGCACAGATACGCAGTATTTT
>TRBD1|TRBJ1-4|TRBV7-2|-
CASSPRQGNEKLFF
TGTGCCAGCAGCCCCCGACAGGGGAATGAAAAACTGTTTTTT
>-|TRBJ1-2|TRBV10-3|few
CAISESTGPGYTF
TGTGCCATCAGTGAGTCTACTGGTCCTGGCTACACCTTC
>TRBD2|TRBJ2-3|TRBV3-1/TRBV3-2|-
CASSLASGADTQYF
TGTGCCAGCAGCCTCGCTAGCGGGGCAGATACGCAGTATTTT
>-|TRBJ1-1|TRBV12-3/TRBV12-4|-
CASSLTGVEAFF
TGTGCCAGCAGTTTAACCGGGGTTGAAGCTTTCTTT
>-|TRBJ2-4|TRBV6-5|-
CASSYGRTIQYF
TGTGCCAGCAGTTACGGGCGAACCATTCAGTACTTC
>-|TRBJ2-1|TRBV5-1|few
CASSLTGSYNEQFF
TGCGCCAGCAGCTTGACAGGGTCATACAATGAGCAGTTCTTC
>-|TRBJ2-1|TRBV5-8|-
CASSLERNRNEQFF
TGTGCCAGCAGCTTGGAGCGGAACCGCAATGAGCAGTTCTTC